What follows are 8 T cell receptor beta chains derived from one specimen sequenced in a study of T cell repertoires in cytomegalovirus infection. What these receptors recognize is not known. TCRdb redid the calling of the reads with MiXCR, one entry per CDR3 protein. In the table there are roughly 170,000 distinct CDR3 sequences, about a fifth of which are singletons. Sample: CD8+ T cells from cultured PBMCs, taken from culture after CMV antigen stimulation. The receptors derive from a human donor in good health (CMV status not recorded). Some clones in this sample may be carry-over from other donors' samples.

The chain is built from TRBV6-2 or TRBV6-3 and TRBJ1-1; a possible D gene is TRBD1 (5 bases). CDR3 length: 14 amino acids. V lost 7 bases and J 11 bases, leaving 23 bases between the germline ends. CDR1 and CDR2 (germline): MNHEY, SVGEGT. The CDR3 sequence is CASTPQREIGAAFF. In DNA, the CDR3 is TGTGCCAGCACCCCACAGAGGGAAATTGGGGCTGCTTTCTTT.

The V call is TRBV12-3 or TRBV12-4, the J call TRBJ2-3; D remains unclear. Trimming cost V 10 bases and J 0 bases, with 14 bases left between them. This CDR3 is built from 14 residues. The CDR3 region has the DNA TGTGCCACCGGTGGCCCTCCTAGCACAGATACGCAGTATTTT. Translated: CATGGPPSTDTQYF.

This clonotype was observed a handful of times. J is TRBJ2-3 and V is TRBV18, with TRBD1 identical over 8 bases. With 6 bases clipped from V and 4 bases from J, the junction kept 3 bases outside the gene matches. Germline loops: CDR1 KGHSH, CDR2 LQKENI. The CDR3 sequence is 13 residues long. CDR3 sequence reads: CASSPGGSDTQYF. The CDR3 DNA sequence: TGTGCCAGCTCCCCAGGGGGCTCAGATACGCAGTATTTT.

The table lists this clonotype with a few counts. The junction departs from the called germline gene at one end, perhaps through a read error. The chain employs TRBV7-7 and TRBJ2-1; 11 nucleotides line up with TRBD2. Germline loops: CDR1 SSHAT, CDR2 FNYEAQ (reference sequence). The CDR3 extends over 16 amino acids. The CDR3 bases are TGTGCTAGCAGCTTAGAAGCTAGCGGGGGGTCCAATGAGCAGTTCTTC. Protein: CASSLEASGGSNEQFF.

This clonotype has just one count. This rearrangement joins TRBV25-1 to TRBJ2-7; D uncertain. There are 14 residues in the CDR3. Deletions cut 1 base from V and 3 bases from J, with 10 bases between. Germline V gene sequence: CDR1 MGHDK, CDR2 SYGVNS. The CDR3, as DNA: TGTGCCAGCAGTGAATTGGCTAGTGTCTACGAGCAGTACTTC. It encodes CASSELASVYEQYF.

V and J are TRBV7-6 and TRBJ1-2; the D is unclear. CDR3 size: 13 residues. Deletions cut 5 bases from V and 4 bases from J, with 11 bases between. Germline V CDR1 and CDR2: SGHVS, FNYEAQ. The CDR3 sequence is CASSPGLLYGYTF. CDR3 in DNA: TGTGCCAGCAGCCCCGGACTCCTCTATGGCTACACCTTC.

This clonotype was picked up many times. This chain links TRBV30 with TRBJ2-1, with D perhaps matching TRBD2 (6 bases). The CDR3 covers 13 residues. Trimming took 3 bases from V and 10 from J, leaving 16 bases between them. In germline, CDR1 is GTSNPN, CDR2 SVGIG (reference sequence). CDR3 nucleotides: TGTGCCTGGAGCCCCTGGGGGGACGGGGAGCAGTTCTTC. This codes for CAWSPWGDGEQFF.

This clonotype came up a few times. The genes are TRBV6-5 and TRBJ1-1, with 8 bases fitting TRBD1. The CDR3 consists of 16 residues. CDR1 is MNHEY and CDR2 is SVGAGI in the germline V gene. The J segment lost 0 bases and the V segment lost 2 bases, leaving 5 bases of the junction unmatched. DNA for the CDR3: TGTGCCAGCAGTTACGGGGACAGGTACTTGAACACTGAAGCTTTCTTT. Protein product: CASSYGDRYLNTEAFF.